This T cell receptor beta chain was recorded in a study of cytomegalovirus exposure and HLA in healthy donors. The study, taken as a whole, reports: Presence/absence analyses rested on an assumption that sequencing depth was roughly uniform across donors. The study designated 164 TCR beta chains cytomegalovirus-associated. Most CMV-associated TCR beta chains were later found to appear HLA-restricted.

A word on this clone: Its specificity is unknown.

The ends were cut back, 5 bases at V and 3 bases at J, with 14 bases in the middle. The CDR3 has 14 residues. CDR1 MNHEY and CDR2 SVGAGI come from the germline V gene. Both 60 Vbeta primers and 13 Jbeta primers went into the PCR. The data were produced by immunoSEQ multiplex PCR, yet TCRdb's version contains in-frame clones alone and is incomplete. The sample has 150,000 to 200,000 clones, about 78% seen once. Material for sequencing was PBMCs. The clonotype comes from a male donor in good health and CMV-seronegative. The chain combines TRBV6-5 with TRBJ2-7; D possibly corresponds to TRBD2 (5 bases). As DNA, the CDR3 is TGTGCCAGCAGTACCCCGGGGAGAGTCTACGAGCAGTACTTC. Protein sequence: CASSTPGRVYEQYF.